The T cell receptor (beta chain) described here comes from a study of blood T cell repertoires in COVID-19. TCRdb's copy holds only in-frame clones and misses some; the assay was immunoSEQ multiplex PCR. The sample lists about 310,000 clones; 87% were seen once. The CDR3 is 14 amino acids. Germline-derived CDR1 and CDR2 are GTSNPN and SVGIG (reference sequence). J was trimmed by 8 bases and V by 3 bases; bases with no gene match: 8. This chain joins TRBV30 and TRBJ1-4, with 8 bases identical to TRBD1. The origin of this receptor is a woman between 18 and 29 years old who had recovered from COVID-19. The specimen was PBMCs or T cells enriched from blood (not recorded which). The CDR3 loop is CAWRPTGAGEKLFF. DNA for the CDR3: TGTGCCTGGAGACCGACAGGGGCTGGGGAAAAACTGTTTTTT.